This T cell receptor (beta chain) was documented in a study of T cell changes during pregnancy in multiple sclerosis (dated by TCRdb to between 2018 and 2021). Background on the whole study: Changes in the T cell repertoire over the course of pregnancy were examined in this study in women with multiple sclerosis.

V has 0 bases trimmed and J has 2 bases trimmed; junction bases matching no gene number 4. Reading from cysteine to phenylalanine, the CDR3 counts 16 amino acids. Here the CDR3 DNA is all that survives: 48 bases in frame from base 1. According to the germline V gene, CDR1 reads SGDLS and CDR2 reads YYNGEE. In the case of this clone: This clone's antigen is unknown. Per-base quality was not reported, and no clone a single base away is much larger than it.

Libraries were constructed by the immunoSEQ multiplex PCR assay. The table comes from immuneACCESS by way of TCRdb, which keeps in-frame sequences with V and J called. Part of the clones is missing from these tables; in studies checked, under half for an unresolved V gene and the rest for unknown reasons. The sample contains around 30,000 clones, about 93% of them found a single time. Clones ranked in the top ten supply less than 0.55% of the sample. This receptor was identified in a female donor with multiple sclerosis, enrolled in a pregnancy study. The sample consisted of CD4+ T cells from peripheral blood mononuclear cells, taken in the second trimester of pregnancy. The chain is made from TRBV9 and TRBJ2-7; 11 central nucleotides agree with TRBD1. The CDR3 protein: CASSVAGQGAPYEQYF. The nucleotides read TGTGCCAGCAGCGTAGCCGGACAGGGGGCGCCCTACGAGCAGTACTTC. The full variable domain, completed from the reference TRBV9 and TRBJ2-7 proteins outside the CDR3, reads DSGVTQTPKHLITATGQRVTLRCSPRSGDLSVYWYQQSLDQGLQFLIQYYNGEERAKGNILERFSAQQFPDLHSELNLSSLELGDSALYFCASSVAGQGAPYEQYFGPGTRLTVT.